These 9 T cell receptor beta chains came from one sample sequenced in a study of T-cell memory formation after mild COVID-19. TCRdb recomputed calls from the 5' RACE reads with MiXCR, one row per CDR3 protein. The sample holds hundreds of thousands of distinct CDR3 sequences; over 20% are singletons and the top ten take roughly an eighth. The sequencing sample was made of PBMCs or a T cell subset sorted from them (not recorded which). The receptors were sampled from an adult woman who had mild COVID-19 (a few samples of this study predate the infection). Cell type and time point are not known.

The chain links TRBV2 to TRBJ2-3; 10 nucleotides line up with TRBD2. V was pared by 5 bases and J by 2 bases, with 10 bases of the junction left unmatched. The CDR3 is 17 amino acids. CDR1 is SNHLY and CDR2 is FYNNEI in the germline V gene. Written as DNA, the CDR3 is TGTGCCAGCAGTTTAGGAGCGGGGGGGCTGGTCACAGATACGCAGTATTTT. Residues: CASSLGAGGLVTDTQYF.

This clonotype was seen a handful of times. The chain carries TRBV10-3 and TRBJ2-7, with a tentative D call TRBD1 (7 bases). Per germline, CDR1 ENHRY and CDR2 SYGVKD. The V and J ends lost 3 bases and 6 bases respectively, with 15 bases between them. The CDR3 totals 14 residues. In nucleotides, the CDR3 is TGTGCCATCAGTGACTCCCAGGGGGGAAGCGAGCAGTACTTC. Translation: CAISDSQGGSEQYF.

V usage is TRBV2 and J usage is TRBJ2-5; D call uncertain. This CDR3 has 14 amino acids. The germline gives CDR1 SNHLY, CDR2 FYNNEI. V gave up 1 base and J gave up 9 bases, with 15 bases separating them. The CDR3, as DNA: TGTGCCAGCAGTGAAGGACTGCTAAGGACGGCCCAGTACTTC. Its protein product is CASSEGLLRTAQYF.

The table lists this clonotype with a few counts. V gene TRBV12-3 or TRBV12-4 combines with J gene TRBJ1-5, with unresolved D. The CDR3 is 14 amino acids. The germline V and J ends were trimmed by 3 bases and 6 bases, with 12 bases remaining between them. The CDR3 region has the DNA TGTGCCAGCAGTTTCCAGGTAACCGGTCAGCCCCAGCATTTT. This sequence encodes CASSFQVTGQPQHF.

V and J are TRBV5-1 and TRBJ2-5; no firm D call. Germline V gene data show CDR1 as SGHRS and CDR2 as YFSETQ. The V gene lost 0 bases and the J gene lost 4 bases, with 13 bases spanning the gap. This CDR3 has 15 residues. In DNA form, the CDR3 reads TGCGCCAGCAGCTTGGGAGGTAGGGTTGGAGAGACCCAGTACTTC. Its protein is CASSLGGRVGETQYF.

This clonotype was seen only a few times. V gene TRBV7-9 combines with J gene TRBJ2-7, with D possibly TRBD2 on 5 matching bases. Germline values: CDR1 SEHNR, CDR2 FQNEAQ (reference sequence). The length of the CDR3 is 14 residues. V lost 2 bases and J lost 3, with 11 bases in between. The CDR3 region has the DNA TGTGCCAGCAGCTTACGGGATGGGTTCTACGAGCAGTACTTC. Its translation: CASSLRDGFYEQYF.

This chain links TRBV20-1 with TRBJ2-6; 8 bases match TRBD2. The germline V gene has CDR1 DFQATT and CDR2 SNEGSKA (reference sequence). The CDR3 is 17 residues long. J was trimmed by 2 bases and V by 3 bases; bases with no gene match: 9. CDR3 in DNA: TGCAGTGCTAGCCCCCCAGCGGGGGCGGCTGGGGCCAACGTCCTGACTTTC. It yields the protein CSASPPAGAAGANVLTF.

This clonotype has a handful of counts. The chain joins TRBV6-5 to TRBJ1-5; no reliable D call. The CDR3 has 13 residues. Germline assignment: CDR1 MNHEY and CDR2 SVGAGI. The V end was cut by 6 bases, the J end by 2 bases, with 8 bases between. DNA for the CDR3: TGTGCCAGCAGAGCACAGCGCAATCAGCCCCAGCATTTT. This translates into CASRAQRNQPQHF.

The table lists this clonotype with a few counts. This chain links TRBV12-3 or TRBV12-4 with TRBJ1-1; D uncertain. The CDR3 spans 14 residues. V was pared by 6 bases and J by 2 bases, with 13 bases between. The CDR3 region has the DNA TGTGCCAGCAGGCGGCGGGAGATCAACACTGAAGCTTTCTTT. This gives the protein CASRRREINTEAFF.